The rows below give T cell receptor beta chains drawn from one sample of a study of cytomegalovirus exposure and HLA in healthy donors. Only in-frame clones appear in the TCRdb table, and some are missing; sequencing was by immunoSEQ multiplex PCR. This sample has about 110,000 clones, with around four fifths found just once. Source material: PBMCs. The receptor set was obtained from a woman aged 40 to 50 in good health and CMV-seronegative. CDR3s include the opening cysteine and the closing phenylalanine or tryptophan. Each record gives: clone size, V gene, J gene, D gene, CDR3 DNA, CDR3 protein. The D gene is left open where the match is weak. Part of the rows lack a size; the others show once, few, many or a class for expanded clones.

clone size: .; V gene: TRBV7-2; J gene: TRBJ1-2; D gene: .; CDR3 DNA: TGTGCCAGCAGCTCACCCAGGGGTGGCTACACCTTC; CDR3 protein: CASSSPRGGYTF
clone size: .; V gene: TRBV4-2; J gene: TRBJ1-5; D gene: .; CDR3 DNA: TGTGCCAGCAGCCAAGGTCAGGGTAACAATCAGCCCCAGCATTTT; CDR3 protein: CASSQGQGNNQPQHF
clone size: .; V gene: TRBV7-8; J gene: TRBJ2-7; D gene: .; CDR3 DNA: TGTGCCAGCAGCTTAGGCCGAACGGCGGACTACGAGCAGTACTTC; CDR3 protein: CASSLGRTADYEQYF
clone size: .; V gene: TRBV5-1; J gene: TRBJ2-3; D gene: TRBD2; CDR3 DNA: TGCGCCAGCAGCTTGGTTCAGCGGGGGGCTACAGATACGCAGTATTTT; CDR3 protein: CASSLVQRGATDTQYF
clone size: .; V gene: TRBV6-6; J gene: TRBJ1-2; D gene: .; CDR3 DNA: TGTGCCAGCAGTTACCCCGGGGTGATGCGGGGCTACACCTTC; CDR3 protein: CASSYPGVMRGYTF
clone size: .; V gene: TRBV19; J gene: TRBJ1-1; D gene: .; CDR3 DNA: TGTGCCAGTAGTCCTGTTGGAGCGAACACTGAAGCTTTCTTT; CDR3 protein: CASSPVGANTEAFF
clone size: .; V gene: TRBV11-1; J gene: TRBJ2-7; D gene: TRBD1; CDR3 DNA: TGTGCCAGCAGCTTGGGGACAGGGGTCTCCTACGAGCAGTACTTC; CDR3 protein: CASSLGTGVSYEQYF
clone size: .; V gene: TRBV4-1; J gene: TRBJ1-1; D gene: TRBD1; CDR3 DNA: TGCGCCAGCAGCCCACAGGGGGTGAAGACTGAAGCTTTCTTT; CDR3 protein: CASSPQGVKTEAFF
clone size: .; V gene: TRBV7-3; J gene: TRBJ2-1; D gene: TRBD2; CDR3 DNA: TGTGCCAGCAGCCCAACCGGGACTAGCGTCGATGAGCAGTTCTTC; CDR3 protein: CASSPTGTSVDEQFF
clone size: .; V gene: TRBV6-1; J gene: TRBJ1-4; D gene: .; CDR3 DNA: TGTGCCAGCGTGCAGGGAAGGGCAACTAATGAAAAACTGTTTTTT; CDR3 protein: CASVQGRATNEKLFF
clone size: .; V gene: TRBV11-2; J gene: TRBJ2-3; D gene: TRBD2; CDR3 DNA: TGTGCCAGCAGCTTAGTTGGGACTAGCCCAGATACGCAGTATTTT; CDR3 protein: CASSLVGTSPDTQYF
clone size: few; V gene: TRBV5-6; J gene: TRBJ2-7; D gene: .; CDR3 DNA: TGTGCCAGCAGCACGAATCCGAGCTCCTACGAGCAGTACTTC; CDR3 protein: CASSTNPSSYEQYF
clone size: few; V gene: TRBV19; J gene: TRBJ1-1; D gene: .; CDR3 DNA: TGTGCCAGTAGTATTCAGGAGAACACTGAAGCTTTCTTT; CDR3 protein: CASSIQENTEAFF
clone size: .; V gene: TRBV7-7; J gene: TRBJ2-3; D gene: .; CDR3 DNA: TGTGCCAGCAGCTCAGGGCAGGGCCCCACAACTACGCAGTATTTT; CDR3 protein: CASSSGQGPTTTQYF
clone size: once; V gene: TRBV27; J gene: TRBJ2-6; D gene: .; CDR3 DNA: TGTGCCAGCAGTTTATTGGGGAGCTCTGGGGCCAACGTCCTGACTTTC; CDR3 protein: CASSLLGSSGANVLTF
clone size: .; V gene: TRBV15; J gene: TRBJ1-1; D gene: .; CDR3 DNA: TGTGCCACCAGCACAGGGGACGTAGGGGCAGCTTTCTTT; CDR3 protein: CATSTGDVGAAFF
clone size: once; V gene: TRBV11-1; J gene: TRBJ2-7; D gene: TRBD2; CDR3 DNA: TGTGCCAGCAGCTTCCCGCCCCTAGCGGCATCCTACGAGCAGTACTTC; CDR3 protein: CASSFPPLAASYEQYF
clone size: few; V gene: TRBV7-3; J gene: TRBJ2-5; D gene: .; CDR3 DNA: TGTGCCAGCAGCGCGGGGGCCCCGGGGGAGACCCAGTACTTC; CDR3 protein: CASSAGAPGETQYF
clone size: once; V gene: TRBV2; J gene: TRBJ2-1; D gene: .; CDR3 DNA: TGTGCCAGCAGTGACAGAGGTAATGAGCAGTTCTTC; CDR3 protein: CASSDRGNEQFF
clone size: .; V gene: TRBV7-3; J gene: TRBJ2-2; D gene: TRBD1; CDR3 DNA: TGTGCCAGCAGCCGACAGGGCTCCGGGGAGCTGTTTTTT; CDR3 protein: CASSRQGSGELFF
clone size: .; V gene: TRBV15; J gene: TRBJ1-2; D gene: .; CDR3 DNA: TGTGCCACCAGCCCAGGGAGGGACTATGGCTACACCTTC; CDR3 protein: CATSPGRDYGYTF
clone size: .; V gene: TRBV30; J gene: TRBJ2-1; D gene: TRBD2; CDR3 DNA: TGTGCCTCGGGGACTACCCCTAAAGAGCAGTTCTTC; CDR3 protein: CASGTTPKEQFF
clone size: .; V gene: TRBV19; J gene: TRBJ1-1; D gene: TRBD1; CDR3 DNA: TGTGCCAGTAGCCGGGACAGGGGGCTTGGAGCTTTCTTT; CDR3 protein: CASSRDRGLGAFF
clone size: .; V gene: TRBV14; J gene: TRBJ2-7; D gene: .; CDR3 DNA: TGTGCCAGCAGCCAAGGTGGGCCGGGAGCCCGTACCGAGCAGTACTTC; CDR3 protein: CASSQGGPGARTEQYF
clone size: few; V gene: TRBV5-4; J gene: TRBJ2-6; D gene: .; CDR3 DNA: TGTGCCAGCAGCTTGGCCGGCTCTGGGGCCAACGTCCTGACTTTC; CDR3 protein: CASSLAGSGANVLTF
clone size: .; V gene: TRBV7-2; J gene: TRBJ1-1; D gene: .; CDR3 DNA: TGTGCCAGCAGCACCGCCGGGGGGGCCCCGAACACTGAAGCTTTCTTT; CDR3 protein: CASSTAGGAPNTEAFF
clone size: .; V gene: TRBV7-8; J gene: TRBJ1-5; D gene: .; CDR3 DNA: TGTGCCAGCAGCTTAGACACGAATAGCAATCGGCCCCAGCATTTT; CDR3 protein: CASSLDTNSNRPQHF
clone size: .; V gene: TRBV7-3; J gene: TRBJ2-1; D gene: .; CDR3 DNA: TGTGCCAGCAGCTTAACCCCCGACATAGGGGGATACAATGAGCAGCTCTTC; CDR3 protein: CASSLTPDIGGYNEQLF
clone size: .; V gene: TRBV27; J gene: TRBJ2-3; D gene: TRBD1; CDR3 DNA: TGTGCCAGCAGTCTAACAGGGGACACAGATACGCAGTATTTT; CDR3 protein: CASSLTGDTDTQYF